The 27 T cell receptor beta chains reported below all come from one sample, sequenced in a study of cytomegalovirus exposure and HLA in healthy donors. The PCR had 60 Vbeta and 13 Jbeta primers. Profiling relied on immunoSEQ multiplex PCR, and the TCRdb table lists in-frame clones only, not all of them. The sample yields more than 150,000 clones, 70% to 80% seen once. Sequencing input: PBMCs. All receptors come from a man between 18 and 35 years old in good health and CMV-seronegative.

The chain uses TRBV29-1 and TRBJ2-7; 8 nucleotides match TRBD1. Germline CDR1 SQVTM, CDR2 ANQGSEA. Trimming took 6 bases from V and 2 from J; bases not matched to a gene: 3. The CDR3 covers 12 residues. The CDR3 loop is CSVGTGPYEQYF. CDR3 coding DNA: TGCAGCGTAGGGACAGGTCCCTACGAGCAGTACTTC.

The chain's CDR3 is CASSWHPGQGKEQYF. The CDR3 nucleotides read TGTGCCAGCAGTTGGCACCCGGGACAGGGAAAAGAGCAGTACTTC. The chain couples TRBV6-6 to TRBJ2-7; TRBD1 aligns across 9 bases. J was trimmed by 7 bases and V by 4 bases; bases with no gene match: 11. Per the germline V gene, CDR1 is MNHNY and CDR2 is SVGAGI (reference sequence). The CDR3 spans 15 residues.

The CDR3 nucleotides read TGTGCCAGCAGTCTGGGCGGGCACAATCAGCCCCAGCATTTT. This codes for CASSLGGHNQPQHF. The rearrangement joins TRBV28 to TRBJ1-5; D is unresolved. The germline V gene has CDR1 MDHEN and CDR2 SYDVKM. This CDR3 is built from 14 residues. With 5 bases removed from V and 3 bases from J, the gap between germline ends came to 11 bases.

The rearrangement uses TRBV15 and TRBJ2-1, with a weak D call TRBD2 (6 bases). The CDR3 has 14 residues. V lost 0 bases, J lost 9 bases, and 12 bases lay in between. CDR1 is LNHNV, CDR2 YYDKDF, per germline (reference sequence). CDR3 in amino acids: CATSRDPEGSEQFF. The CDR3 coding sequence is TGTGCCACCAGCAGAGACCCGGAGGGAAGTGAGCAGTTCTTC.

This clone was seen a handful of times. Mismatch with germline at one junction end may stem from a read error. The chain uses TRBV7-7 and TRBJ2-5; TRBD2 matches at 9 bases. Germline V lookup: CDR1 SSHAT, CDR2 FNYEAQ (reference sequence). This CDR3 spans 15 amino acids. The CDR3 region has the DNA TGTGCTAGCAGCCAGCTAGGCGGGAGGGAAGAGACCCAGTACTTC. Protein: CASSQLGGREETQYF.

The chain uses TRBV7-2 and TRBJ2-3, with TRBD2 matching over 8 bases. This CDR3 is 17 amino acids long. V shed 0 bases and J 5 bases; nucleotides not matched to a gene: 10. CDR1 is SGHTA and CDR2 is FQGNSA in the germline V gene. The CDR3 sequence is CASSLANVAGSGDTQYF. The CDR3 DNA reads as TGTGCCAGCAGCTTAGCGAACGTAGCGGGATCGGGAGATACGCAGTATTTT. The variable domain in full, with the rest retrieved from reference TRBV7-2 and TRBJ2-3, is GAGVSQSPSNKVTEKGKDVELRCDPISGHTALYWYRQSLGQGLEFLIYFQGNSAPDKSGLPSDRFSAERTGGSVSTLTIQRTQQEDSAVYLCASSLANVAGSGDTQYFGPGTRLTVL.

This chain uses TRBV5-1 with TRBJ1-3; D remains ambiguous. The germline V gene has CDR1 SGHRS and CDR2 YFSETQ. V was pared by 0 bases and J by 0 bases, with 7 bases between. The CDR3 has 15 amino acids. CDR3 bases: TGCGCCAGCAGCTTGGGCGGGCTCTCTGGAAACACCATATATTTT. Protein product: CASSLGGLSGNTIYF.

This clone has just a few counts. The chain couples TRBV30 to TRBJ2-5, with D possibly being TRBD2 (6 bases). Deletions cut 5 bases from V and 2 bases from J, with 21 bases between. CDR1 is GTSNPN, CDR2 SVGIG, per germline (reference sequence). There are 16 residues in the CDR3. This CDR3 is CAWDSGTGPWQETQYF. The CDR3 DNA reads TGTGCCTGGGATTCGGGGACTGGGCCCTGGCAAGAGACCCAGTACTTC. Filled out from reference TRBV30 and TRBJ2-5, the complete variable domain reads SQTIHQWPATLVQPVGSPLSLECTVEGTSNPNLYWYRQAAGRGLQLLFYSVGIGQISSEVPQNLSASRPQDRQFILSSKKLLLSDSGFYLCAWDSGTGPWQETQYFGPGTRLLVL.

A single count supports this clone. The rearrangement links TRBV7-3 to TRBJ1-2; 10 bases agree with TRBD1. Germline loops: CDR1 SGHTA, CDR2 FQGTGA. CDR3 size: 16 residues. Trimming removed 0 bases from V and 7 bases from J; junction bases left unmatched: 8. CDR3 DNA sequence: TGTGCCAGCAGCTTAACCGGGACAGGGGATTCCTCTGGCTACACCTTC. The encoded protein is CASSLTGTGDSSGYTF. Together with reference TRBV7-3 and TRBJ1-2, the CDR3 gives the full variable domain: GAGVSQTPSNKVTEKGKYVELRCDPISGHTALYWYRQSLGQGPEFLIYFQGTGAADDSGLPNDRFFAVRPEGSVSTLKIQRTERGDSAVYLCASSLTGTGDSSGYTFGSGTRLTVV.

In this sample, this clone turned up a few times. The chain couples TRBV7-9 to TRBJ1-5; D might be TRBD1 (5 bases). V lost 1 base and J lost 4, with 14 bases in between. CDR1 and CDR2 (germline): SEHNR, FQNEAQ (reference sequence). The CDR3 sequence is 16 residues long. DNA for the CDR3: TGTGCCAGCAGCTTAGTGGGTGCAGGGCCGAATCAGCCCCAGCATTTT. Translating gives CASSLVGAGPNQPQHF.

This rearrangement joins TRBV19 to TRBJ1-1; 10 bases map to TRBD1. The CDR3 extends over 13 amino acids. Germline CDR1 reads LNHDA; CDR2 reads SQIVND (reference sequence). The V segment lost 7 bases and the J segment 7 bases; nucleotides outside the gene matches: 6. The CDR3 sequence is CASNPRDRGEAFF. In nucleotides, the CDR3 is TGTGCCAGTAACCCCCGGGACAGGGGTGAAGCTTTCTTT.

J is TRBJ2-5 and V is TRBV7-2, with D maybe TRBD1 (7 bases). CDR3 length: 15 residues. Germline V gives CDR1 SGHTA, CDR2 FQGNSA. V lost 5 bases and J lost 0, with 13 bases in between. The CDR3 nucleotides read TGTGCCAGCAGCCGCGGGACAGCGTACCAAGAGACCCAGTACTTC. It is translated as CASSRGTAYQETQYF. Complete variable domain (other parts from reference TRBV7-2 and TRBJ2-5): GAGVSQSPSNKVTEKGKDVELRCDPISGHTALYWYRQSLGQGLEFLIYFQGNSAPDKSGLPSDRFSAERTGGSVSTLTIQRTQQEDSAVYLCASSRGTAYQETQYFGPGTRLLVL.

CDR3 sequence: CASSGGTNEKLFF. DNA for the CDR3: TGCGCCAGCAGCGGGGGGACTAATGAAAAACTGTTTTTT. The rearrangement uses TRBV5-1 and TRBJ1-4; TRBD1 is a possible D gene (5 bases). CDR3 length: 13 amino acids. The V gene lost 4 bases and the J gene lost 2 bases, with 6 bases spanning the gap. Per germline, CDR1 SGHRS and CDR2 YFSETQ.

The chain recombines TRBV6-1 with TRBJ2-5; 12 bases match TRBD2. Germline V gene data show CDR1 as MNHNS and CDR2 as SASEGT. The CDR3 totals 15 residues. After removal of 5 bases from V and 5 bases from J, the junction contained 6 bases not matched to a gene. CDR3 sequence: CASSPSGGGGETQYF. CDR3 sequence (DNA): TGTGCCAGCAGTCCTAGCGGGGGGGGAGGGGAGACCCAGTACTTC.

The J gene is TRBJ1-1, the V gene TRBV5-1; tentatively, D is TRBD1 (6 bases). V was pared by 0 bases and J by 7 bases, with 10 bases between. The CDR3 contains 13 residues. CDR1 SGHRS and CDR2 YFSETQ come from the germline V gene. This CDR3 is CASSLAKQGEAFF. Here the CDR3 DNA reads TGCGCCAGCAGCTTGGCCAAACAGGGTGAAGCTTTCTTT.

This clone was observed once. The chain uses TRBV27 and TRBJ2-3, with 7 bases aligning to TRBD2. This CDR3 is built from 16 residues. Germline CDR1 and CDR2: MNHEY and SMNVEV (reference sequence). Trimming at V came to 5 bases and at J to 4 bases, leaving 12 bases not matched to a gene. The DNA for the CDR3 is TGTGCCAGCAGTCCCCTAGCGGAGGGAGGGCCAGATACGCAGTATTTT. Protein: CASSPLAEGGPDTQYF.

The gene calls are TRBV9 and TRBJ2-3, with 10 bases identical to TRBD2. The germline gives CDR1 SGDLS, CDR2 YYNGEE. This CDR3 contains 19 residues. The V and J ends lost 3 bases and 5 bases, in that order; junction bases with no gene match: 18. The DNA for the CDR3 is TGTGCCAGCAGCGCAAAGGGACTAGCGTCGAACGGTGAGTTAGATACGCAGTATTTT. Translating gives CASSAKGLASNGELDTQYF.

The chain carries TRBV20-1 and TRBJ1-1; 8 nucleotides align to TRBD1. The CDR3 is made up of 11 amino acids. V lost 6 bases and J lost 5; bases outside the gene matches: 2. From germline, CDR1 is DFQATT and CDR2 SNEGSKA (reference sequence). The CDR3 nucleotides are TGCAGTGCGGGACAGGAAACTGAAGCTTTCTTT. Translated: CSAGQETEAFF.

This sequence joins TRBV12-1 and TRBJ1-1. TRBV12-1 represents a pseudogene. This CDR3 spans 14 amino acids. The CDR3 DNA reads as TGTGCCAGCAGCACTTGTTCGGGGAACACTGAAGCTTTCTTT. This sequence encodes CASSTCSGNTEAFF.

Here the CDR3 DNA reads TGCAGCGTGCGGCCCAGGGGCAATGAGCAGTTCTTC. Its protein product is CSVRPRGNEQFF. This chain connects TRBV29-1 to TRBJ2-1, with D possibly being TRBD1 (6 bases). The CDR3 has 12 amino acids. Between the trimmed V and J ends, which lost 6 bases and 6 bases, there was a span of 12 bases. CDR1 and CDR2 (germline): SQVTM, ANQGSEA.

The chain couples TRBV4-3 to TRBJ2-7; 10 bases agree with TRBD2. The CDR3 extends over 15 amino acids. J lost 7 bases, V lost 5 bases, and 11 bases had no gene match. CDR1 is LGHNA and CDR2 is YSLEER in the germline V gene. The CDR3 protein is CASSAGLASAGEQYF. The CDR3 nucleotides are TGCGCCAGCAGCGCGGGACTAGCGAGCGCAGGGGAGCAGTACTTC.

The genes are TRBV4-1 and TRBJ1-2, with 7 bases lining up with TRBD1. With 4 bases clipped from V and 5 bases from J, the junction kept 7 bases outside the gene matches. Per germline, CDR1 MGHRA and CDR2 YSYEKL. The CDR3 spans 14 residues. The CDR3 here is CASSPQGERYGYTF. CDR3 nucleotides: TGCGCCAGCAGCCCCCAGGGGGAGAGGTATGGCTACACCTTC.

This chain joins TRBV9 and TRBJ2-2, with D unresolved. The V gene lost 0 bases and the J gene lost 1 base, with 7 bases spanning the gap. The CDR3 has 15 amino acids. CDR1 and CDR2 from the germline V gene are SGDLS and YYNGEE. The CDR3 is CASSVGPGNTGELFF. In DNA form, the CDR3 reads TGTGCCAGCAGCGTAGGTCCAGGGAACACCGGGGAGCTGTTTTTT.

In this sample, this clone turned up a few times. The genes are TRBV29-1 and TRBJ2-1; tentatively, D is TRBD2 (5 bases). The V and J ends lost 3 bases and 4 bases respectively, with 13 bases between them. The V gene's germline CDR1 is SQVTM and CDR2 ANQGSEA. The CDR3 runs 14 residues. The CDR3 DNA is TGCAGCGTTGACATCGGAGGCCTATACAATGAGCAGTTCTTC. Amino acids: CSVDIGGLYNEQFF.

CDR3 residues: CASSLTGKETQYF. The CDR3 region has the DNA TGCGCCAGCAGCTTGACAGGGAAAGAGACCCAGTACTTC. The genes are TRBV5-1 and TRBJ2-5; D may be TRBD1 (6 bases). The V gene lost 1 base and the J gene lost 3 bases, with 7 bases spanning the gap. Germline values: CDR1 SGHRS, CDR2 YFSETQ. CDR3 size: 13 residues.

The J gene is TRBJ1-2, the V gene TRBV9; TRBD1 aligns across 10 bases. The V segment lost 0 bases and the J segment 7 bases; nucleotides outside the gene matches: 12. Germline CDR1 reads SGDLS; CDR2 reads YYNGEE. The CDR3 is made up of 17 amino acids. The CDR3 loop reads CASSVGMGGTGAGGYTF. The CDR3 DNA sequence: TGTGCCAGCAGCGTAGGTATGGGAGGGACAGGGGCTGGTGGCTACACCTTC.

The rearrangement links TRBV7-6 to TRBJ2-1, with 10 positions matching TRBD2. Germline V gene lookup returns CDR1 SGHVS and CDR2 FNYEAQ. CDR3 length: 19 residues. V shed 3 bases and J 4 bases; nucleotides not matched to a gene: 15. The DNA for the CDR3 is TGTGCCAGCAGCTTCTGGATCCCCGCTGAGCGGGAGGGTTACAATGAGCAGTTCTTC. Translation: CASSFWIPAEREGYNEQFF. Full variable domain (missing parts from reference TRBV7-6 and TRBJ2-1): GAGVSQSPRYKVTKRGQDVALRCDPISGHVSLYWYRQALGQGPEFLTYFNYEAQQDKSGLPNDRFSAERPEGSISTLTIQRTEQRDSAMYRCASSFWIPAEREGYNEQFFGPGTRLTVL.